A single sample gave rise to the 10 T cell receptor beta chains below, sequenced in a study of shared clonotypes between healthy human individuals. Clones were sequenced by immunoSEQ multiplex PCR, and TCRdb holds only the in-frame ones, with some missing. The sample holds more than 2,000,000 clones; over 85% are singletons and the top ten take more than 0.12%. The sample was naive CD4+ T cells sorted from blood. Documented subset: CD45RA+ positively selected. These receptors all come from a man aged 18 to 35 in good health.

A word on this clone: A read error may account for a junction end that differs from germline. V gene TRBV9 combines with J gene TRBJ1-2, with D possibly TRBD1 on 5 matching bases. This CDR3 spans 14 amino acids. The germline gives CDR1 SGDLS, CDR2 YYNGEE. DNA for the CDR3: TGTGCCAGCACCGTAGATGGAGGGACGTATGGCTACACCTTC. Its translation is CASTVDGGTYGYTF.

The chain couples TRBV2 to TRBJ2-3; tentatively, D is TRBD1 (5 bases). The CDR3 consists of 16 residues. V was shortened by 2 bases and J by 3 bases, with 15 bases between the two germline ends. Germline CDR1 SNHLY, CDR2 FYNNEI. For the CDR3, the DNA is TGTGCCAGCAGTGAATGGGGCGAGATTCAGACAGATACGCAGTATTTT. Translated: CASSEWGEIQTDTQYF.

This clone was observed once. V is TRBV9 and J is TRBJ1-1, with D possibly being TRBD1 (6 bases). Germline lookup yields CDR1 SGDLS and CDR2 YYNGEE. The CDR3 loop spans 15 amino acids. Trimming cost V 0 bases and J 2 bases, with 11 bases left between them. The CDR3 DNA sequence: TGTGCCAGCAGCGTAGGGGGGACAACCAACACTGAAGCTTTCTTT. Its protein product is CASSVGGTTNTEAFF. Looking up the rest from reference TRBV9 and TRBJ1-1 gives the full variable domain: DSGVTQTPKHLITATGQRVTLRCSPRSGDLSVYWYQQSLDQGLQFLIQYYNGEERAKGNILERFSAQQFPDLHSELNLSSLELGDSALYFCASSVGGTTNTEAFFGQGTRLTVV.

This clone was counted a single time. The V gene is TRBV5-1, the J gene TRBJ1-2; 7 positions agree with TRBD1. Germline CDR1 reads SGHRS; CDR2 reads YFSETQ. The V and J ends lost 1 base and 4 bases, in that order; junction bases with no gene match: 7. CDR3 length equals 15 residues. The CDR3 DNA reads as TGCGCCAGCAGCTTGACTACAGGGGTCGGCTATGGCTACACCTTC. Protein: CASSLTTGVGYGYTF.

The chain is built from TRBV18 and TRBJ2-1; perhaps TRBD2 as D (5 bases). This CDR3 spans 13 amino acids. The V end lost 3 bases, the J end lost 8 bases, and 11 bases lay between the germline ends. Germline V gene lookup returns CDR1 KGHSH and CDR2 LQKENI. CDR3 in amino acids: CASSPVTRDEQFF. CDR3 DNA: TGTGCCAGCTCACCTGTTACTAGGGATGAGCAGTTCTTC.

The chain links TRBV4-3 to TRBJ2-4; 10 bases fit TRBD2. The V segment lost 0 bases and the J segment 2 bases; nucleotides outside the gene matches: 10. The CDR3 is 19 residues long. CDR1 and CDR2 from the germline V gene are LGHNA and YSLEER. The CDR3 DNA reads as TGCGCCAGCAGCCAAGATGGTCCCGGGACTAGCGTTCCCAAAAACATTCAGTACTTC. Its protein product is CASSQDGPGTSVPKNIQYF.

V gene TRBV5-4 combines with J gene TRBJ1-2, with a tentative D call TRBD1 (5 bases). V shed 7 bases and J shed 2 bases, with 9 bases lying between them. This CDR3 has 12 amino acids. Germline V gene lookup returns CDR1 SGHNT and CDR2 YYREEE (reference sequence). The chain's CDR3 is CASGNRNYGYTF. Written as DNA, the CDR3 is TGTGCCAGCGGCAACAGGAACTATGGCTACACCTTC.

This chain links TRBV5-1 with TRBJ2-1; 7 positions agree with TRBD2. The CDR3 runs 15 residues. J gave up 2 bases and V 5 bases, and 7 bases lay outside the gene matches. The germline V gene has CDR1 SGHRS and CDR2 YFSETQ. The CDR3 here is CASSPGGLPYNEQFF. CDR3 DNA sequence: TGCGCCAGCAGTCCGGGGGGACTTCCCTACAATGAGCAGTTCTTC.

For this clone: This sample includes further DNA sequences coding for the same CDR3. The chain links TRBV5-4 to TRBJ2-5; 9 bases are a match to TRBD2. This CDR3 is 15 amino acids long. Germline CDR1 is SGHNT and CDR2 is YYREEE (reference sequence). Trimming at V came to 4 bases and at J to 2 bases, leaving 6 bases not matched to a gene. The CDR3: CASSQRGAGQETQYF. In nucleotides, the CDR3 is TGTGCCAGCAGCCAGCGGGGGGCTGGACAAGAGACCCAGTACTTC. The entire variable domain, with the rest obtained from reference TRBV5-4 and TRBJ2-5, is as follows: ETGVTQSPTHLIKTRGQQVTLRCSSQSGHNTVSWYQQALGQGPQFIFQYYREEENGRGNFPPRFSGLQFPNYSSELNVNALELDDSALYLCASSQRGAGQETQYFGPGTRLLVL.

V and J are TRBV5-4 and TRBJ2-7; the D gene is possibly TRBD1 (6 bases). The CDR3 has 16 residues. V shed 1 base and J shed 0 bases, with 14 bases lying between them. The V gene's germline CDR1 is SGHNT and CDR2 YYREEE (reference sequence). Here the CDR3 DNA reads TGTGCCAGCAGCTTGTTAGGTCAGGGGAGCTCCTACGAGCAGTACTTC. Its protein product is CASSLLGQGSSYEQYF.